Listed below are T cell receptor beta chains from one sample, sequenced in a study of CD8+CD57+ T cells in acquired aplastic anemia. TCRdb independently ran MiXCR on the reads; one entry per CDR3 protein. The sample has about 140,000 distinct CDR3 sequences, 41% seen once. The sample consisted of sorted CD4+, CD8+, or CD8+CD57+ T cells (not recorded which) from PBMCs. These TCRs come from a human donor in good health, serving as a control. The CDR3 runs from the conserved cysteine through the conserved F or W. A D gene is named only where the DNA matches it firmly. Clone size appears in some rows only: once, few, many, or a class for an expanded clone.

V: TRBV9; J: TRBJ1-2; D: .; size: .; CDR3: CASSVPSQGNYGYTF; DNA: TGTGCCAGCAGCGTACCCTCGCAGGGAAACTATGGCTACACCTTC
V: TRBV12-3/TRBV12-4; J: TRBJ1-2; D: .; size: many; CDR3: CASSLAVTNYGYTF; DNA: TGTGCCAGCAGTTTAGCAGTAACTAACTATGGCTACACCTTC
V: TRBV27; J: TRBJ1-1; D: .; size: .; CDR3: CASSPFGRGAEAFF; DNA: TGTGCCAGCAGCCCCTTTGGTCGGGGCGCTGAAGCTTTCTTT
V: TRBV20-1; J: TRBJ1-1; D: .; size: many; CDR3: CSAGRPAEAFF; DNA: TGCAGTGCTGGCAGGCCTGCTGAAGCTTTCTTT
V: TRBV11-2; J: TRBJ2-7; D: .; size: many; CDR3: CASSIRSYEQYF; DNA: TGTGCCAGCAGCATCCGAAGCTACGAGCAGTACTTC
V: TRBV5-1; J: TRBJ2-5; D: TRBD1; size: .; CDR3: CASSDPGQGLSETQYF; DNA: TGCGCCAGCAGCGACCCGGGACAGGGCTTATCGGAGACCCAGTACTTC
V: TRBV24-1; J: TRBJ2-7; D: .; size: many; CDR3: CATNRLVTYEQYF; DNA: TGTGCCACCAACAGACTTGTAACCTACGAGCAGTACTTC
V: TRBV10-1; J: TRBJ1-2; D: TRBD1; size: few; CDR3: CASSGPDRDPSYGYTF; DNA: TGCGCCAGTAGTGGGCCGGACAGGGACCCAAGCTATGGCTACACCTTC
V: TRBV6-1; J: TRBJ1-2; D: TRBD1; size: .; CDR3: CASSRSGGGYTF; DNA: TGTGCCAGCAGTCGGTCAGGGGGAGGCTACACCTTC
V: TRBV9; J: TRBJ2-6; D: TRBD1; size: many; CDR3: CASSRGQGAAGANVLTF; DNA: TGTGCCAGCAGCCGAGGACAGGGGGCGGCTGGGGCCAACGTCCTGACTTTC
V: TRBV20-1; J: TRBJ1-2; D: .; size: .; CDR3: CSAREGRTYGYTF; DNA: TGCAGTGCTAGAGAGGGACGGACGTATGGCTACACCTTC
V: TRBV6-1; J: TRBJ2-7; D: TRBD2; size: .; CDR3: CASSLSGLANEQYF; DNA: TGTGCCAGCAGCTTATCCGGACTAGCGAATGAGCAGTACTTC
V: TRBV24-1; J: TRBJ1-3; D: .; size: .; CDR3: CASRGNSGNTIYF; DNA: TGTGCCAGCAGGGGCAACTCTGGAAACACCATATATTTT
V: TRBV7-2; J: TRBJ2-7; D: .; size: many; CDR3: CASSLGERSYEQYF; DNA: TGTGCCAGCAGCTTAGGGGAGAGGTCCTACGAGCAGTACTTC
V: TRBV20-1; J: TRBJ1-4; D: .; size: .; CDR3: CSARDHNRDKTNEKLFF; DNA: TGCAGTGCTAGAGATCACAACAGGGATAAAACTAATGAAAAACTGTTTTTT
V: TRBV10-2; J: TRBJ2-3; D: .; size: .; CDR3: CASILSGSTDTQYF; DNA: TGCGCCAGCATCCTTAGCGGAAGCACAGATACGCAGTATTTT
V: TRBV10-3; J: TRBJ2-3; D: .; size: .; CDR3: CAISEGGGFTDTQYF; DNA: TGTGCCATCAGTGAAGGGGGGGGATTCACAGATACGCAGTATTTT
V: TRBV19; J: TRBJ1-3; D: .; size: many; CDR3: CASSTQGISGNTIYF; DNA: TGTGCCAGTAGTACCCAGGGGATCTCTGGAAACACCATATATTTT
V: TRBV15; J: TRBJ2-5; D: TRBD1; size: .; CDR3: CATSMGRGKETQYF; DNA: TGTGCCACCAGCATGGGCAGGGGGAAAGAGACCCAGTACTTC
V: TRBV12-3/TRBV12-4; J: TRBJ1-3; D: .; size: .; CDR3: CASCFGGSGNTIYF; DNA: TGTGCCAGCTGCTTCGGGGGCTCTGGAAACACCATATATTTT
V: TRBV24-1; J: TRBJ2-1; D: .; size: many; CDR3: CATSLSAGDTGQFF; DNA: TGTGCCACCAGTTTGTCCGCCGGGGATACGGGGCAGTTCTTC
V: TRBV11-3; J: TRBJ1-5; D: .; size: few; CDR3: CASSLDGSSNQPQHF; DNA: TGTGCCAGCAGCTTAGATGGGTCCAGCAATCAGCCCCAGCATTTT
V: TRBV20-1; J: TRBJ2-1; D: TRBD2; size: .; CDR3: CSASLASGGHYNEQFF; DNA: TGCAGTGCTAGTTTGGCTAGCGGGGGTCACTACAATGAGCAGTTCTTC
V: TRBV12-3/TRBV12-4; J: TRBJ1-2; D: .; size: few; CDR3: CASSLNRVIRGYGCTF; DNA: TGTGCCAGCAGTTTAAACAGGGTGATAAGGGGCTATGGCTGCACCTTC
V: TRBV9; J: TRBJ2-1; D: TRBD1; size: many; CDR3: CASSVRDRGRDEQFF; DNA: TGTGCCAGCAGCGTCCGGGACAGGGGAAGGGACGAGCAGTTCTTC
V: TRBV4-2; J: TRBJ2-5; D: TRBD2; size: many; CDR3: CASSQALTSGVETQYF; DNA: TGTGCCAGCAGCCAAGCGTTGACTAGCGGGGTGGAGACCCAGTACTTC
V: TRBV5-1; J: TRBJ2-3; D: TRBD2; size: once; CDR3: CASGLAGANTQYF; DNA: TGCGCCAGCGGACTAGCGGGAGCAAATACGCAGTATTTT
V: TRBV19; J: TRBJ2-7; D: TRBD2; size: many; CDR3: CASSSRWEGPSYEQYF; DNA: TGTGCCAGTAGTAGTAGGTGGGAGGGCCCTTCCTACGAGCAGTACTTC
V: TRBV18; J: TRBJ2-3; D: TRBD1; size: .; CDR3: CASSRRQGYTDTQYF; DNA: TGTGCCAGCTCACGAAGACAGGGATACACAGATACGCAGTATTTT
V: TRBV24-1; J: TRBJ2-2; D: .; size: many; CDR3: CATSDLQRGGTGELFF; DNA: TGTGCCACCAGTGATTTGCAGAGGGGCGGCACCGGGGAGCTGTTTTTT
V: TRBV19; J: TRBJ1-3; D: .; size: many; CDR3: CASSELVGSGNTIYF; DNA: TGTGCCAGTTCCGAATTGGTGGGTTCTGGAAACACCATATATTTT
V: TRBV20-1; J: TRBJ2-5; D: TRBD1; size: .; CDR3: CSAVTGTGGWGETQYF; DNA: TGCAGTGCTGTCACCGGGACAGGGGGTTGGGGAGAGACCCAGTACTTC
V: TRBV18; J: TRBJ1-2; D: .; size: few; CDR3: CASSPLGGQVGGYTF; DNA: TGTGCCAGCTCACCCCTCGGAGGACAAGTTGGGGGCTACACCTTC
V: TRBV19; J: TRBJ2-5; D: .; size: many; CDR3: CASSMYGGSAETQYF; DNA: TGTGCCAGTAGTATGTACGGGGGTTCGGCAGAGACCCAGTACTTC
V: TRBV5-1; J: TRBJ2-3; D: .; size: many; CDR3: CASSGGLTRTDTQYF; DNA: TGCGCCAGCAGCGGAGGACTGACCCGCACAGATACGCAGTATTTT
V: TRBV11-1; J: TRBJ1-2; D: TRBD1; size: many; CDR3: CASSLARGQGANYGYTF; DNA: TGTGCCAGCAGCTTAGCGAGGGGACAGGGGGCTAACTATGGCTACACCTTC
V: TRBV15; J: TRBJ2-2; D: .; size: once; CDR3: CATSRVGGANVTGELFF; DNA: TGTGCCACCAGCAGAGTTGGCGGGGCTAACGTCACCGGGGAGCTGTTTTTT
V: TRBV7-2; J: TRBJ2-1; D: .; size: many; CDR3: CASTFPRGGEQFF; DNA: TGTGCCAGCACCTTCCCCCGTGGTGGTGAGCAGTTCTTC
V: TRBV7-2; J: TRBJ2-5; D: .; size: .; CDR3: CASTLQETQYF; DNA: TGTGCCAGCACCCTTCAAGAGACCCAGTACTTC